Sequencing of this TCR beta chain was carried out in a study of blood T cells in healthy people across ages. Overall study results and limits: Naive T cell percentage strongly correlated with TCR beta diversity.

To note about this clonotype: Its antigen is unknown.

The V gene lost 0 bases and the J gene lost 11 bases, with 10 bases spanning the gap. The CDR3 loop spans 11 amino acids. Germline lookup yields CDR1 DFQATT and CDR2 SNEGSKA (reference sequence). Next came a second PCR, run for about 6 to 11 cycles, which used a sample-barcoded 5' primer along with a J-beta primer mix. Via MiXCR, TCRdb re-called the 5' RACE reads, giving one row per CDR3 protein. This sample carries hundreds of thousands of distinct CDR3 sequences, 58% of them seen once, and the ten largest clones take 20% to 25%. Sequencing was performed on blood. This receptor was identified in a young man in good health. V is TRBV20-1 and J is TRBJ2-5; D remains ambiguous. The CDR3 coding sequence is TGCAGTGCTAGAGATCCCCCTGAGCAGTACTTC. Its protein is CSARDPPEQYF.